The entry below describes one T cell receptor beta chain. What it binds is unknown. The sample is drawn from a study of shared clonotypes between healthy human individuals. The CDR3 runs 14 residues. The germline gives CDR1 MNHEY, CDR2 SMNVEV (reference sequence). Trimming removed 7 bases from V and 8 bases from J, with 15 bases in between. Whole-study results and caveats: It was observed that roughly 5.5% of naive CD4 clonotypes were shared across several donors. Naive subsets generally exceeded memory subsets in estimated richness.

Genomic DNA from each subset was divided evenly over several immunoSEQ plates. Measured with immunoSEQ multiplex PCR; TCRdb has only the in-frame clones, and not every one. The sample has roughly 1,800,000 clones; about 95% are singletons. CD45RO-negative CD8 cells positively selected for CCR7 made up the naive population, which excluded terminally differentiated effector memory CD45RA+ cells. This clonotype originated in a man aged 18-30 years in good health. The chain employs TRBV27 and TRBJ1-6; D not resolved. Sequencing was carried out using naive CD8+ T cells sorted from blood. The CDR3 spells CASTWAFGDSPLHF. The CDR3 DNA reads as TGTGCCAGCACGTGGGCGTTTGGGGATTCACCCCTCCACTTT.